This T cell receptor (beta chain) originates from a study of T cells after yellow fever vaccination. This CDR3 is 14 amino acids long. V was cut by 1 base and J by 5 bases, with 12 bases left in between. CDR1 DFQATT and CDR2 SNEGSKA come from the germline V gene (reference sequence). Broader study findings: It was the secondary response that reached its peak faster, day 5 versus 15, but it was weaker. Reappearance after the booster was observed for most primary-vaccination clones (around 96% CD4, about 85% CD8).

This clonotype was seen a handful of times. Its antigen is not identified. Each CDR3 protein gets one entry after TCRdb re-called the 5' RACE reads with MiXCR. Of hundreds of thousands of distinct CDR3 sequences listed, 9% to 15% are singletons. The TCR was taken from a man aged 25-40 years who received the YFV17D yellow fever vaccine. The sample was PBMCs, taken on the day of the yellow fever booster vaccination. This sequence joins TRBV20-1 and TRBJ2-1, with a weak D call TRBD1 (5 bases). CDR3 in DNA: TGCAGTGCTAGAGTTCCCCCAGGGCACAATGAGCAGTTCTTC. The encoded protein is CSARVPPGHNEQFF.